This TCR beta chain was sequenced in a study of T-cell memory formation after mild COVID-19. The germline CDR1 and CDR2 sequences are SEHNR and FQNEAQ (reference sequence). This CDR3 contains 13 residues. V shed 2 bases and J shed 8 bases, with 10 bases lying between them. One entry per CDR3 protein results from TCRdb running MiXCR on the 5' RACE reads. The sample consists of approximately 270,000 distinct CDR3 sequences, about 16% of them appearing once. V usage is TRBV7-9 and J usage is TRBJ2-1; perhaps TRBD2 as D (7 bases). This TCR was recovered from a man in his late teens or twenties who had mild COVID-19 (a few samples of this study predate the infection). Cell type and time point are not known. Source material: PBMCs or a T cell subset sorted from them (not recorded which). This CDR3 reads CASSLLGGHEQFF. As DNA, the CDR3 is TGTGCCAGCAGCTTATTGGGGGGGCATGAGCAGTTCTTC.